Sequencing of this T cell receptor (beta chain) was carried out in a study of control samples from healthy donors and cancer patients. Clones were read by immunoSEQ multiplex PCR, and TCRdb kept only the in-frame ones, dropping some. The data show about 150,000 clones, with nearly 95% seen just once and over 2% held by the top ten. This CDR3 has 13 amino acids. Per the germline V gene, CDR1 is MNHEY and CDR2 is SVGAGI. V lost 8 bases and J 5 bases, leaving 12 bases between the germline ends. The chain recombines TRBV6-5 with TRBJ1-4, with D uncertain. The sample consisted of blood. The source of this sequence is a man in his forties or fifties in good health. CDR3 nucleotides: TGTGCCAGCGCCGGTGGACGGAATGAAAAACTGTTTTTT. This translates into CASAGGRNEKLFF.